Below are 8 T cell receptor beta chains sequenced from a single sample in a study of OX40 agonist ivuxolimab in advanced cancers. The protocol was immunoSEQ multiplex PCR, while the TCRdb copy is restricted to in-frame clones and leaves out a portion. The table includes 75,000 to 100,000 clones, approximately 90% detected once. The specimen was CD4+ or CD8+ T cells sorted from blood, collected in a trial of the OX40 agonist ivuxolimab. The receptors stem from an adult with an advanced solid tumor such as melanoma, head and neck, liver or kidney cancer.

The CDR3 protein is CASRRGGGDGNTIYF. DNA of the CDR3: TGTGCCAGCAGGAGAGGAGGGGGCGATGGAAACACCATATATTTT. The chain employs TRBV2 and TRBJ1-3; 7 bases fit TRBD1. The germline CDR1 and CDR2 sequences are SNHLY and FYNNEI. CDR3 length: 15 residues. The trim removed 6 bases at V and 3 bases at J, leaving 8 bases unmatched.

The count of this clone is one. The chain is built from TRBV10-3 and TRBJ2-7; D is perhaps TRBD2 (6 bases). Germline V CDR1 and CDR2: ENHRY, SYGVKD. This CDR3 region has 13 residues. V was shortened by 6 bases and J by 3 bases, with 12 bases between the two germline ends. CDR3 in amino acids: CAISSGTYYEQYF. CDR3 nucleotides: TGTGCCATCAGCTCCGGGACTTACTACGAGCAGTACTTC.

The rearrangement links TRBV18 to TRBJ2-1; TRBD2 is a possible D gene (6 bases). This CDR3 contains 14 residues. Germline values: CDR1 KGHSH, CDR2 LQKENI. V was pared by 2 bases and J by 7 bases, with 12 bases between. The CDR3: CASSPFSGRNEQFF. In nucleotides, the CDR3 is TGTGCCAGCTCACCATTCTCAGGGAGGAATGAGCAGTTCTTC.

The chain links TRBV28 to TRBJ2-7; 7 positions agree with TRBD2. There are 14 residues in the CDR3. V dropped 7 bases and J dropped 0; count of bases not matched to a gene: 6. Per germline, CDR1 MDHEN and CDR2 SYDVKM. DNA of the CDR3: TGTGCCAGCACCCTATCGGGGGGCTCCTACGAGCAGTACTTC. Translating it yields CASTLSGGSYEQYF.

This chain links TRBV5-1 with TRBJ1-2; no reliable D call. CDR1 SGHRS and CDR2 YFSETQ come from the germline V gene. This CDR3 comprises 14 residues. V dropped 0 bases and J dropped 4 bases, with 10 bases sitting between them. DNA of the CDR3: TGCGCCAGCAGCTTGGACTTTCCACTCTATGGCTACACCTTC. It yields the protein CASSLDFPLYGYTF.

The chain couples TRBV5-1 to TRBJ2-4, with D uncertain. The CDR3 has 15 residues. Germline loops: CDR1 SGHRS, CDR2 YFSETQ. V gave up 5 bases and J gave up 0 bases, with 12 bases separating them. This CDR3 reads CASRVDSVAKNIQYF. For the CDR3, the DNA is TGCGCCAGCAGAGTTGATTCGGTAGCCAAAAACATTCAGTACTTC.

The chain has TRBV2 and TRBJ1-1; TRBD1 is a possible D gene (6 bases). V dropped 6 bases and J dropped 1 base, with 15 bases sitting between them. The CDR3 is made up of 15 amino acids. Germline assignment: CDR1 SNHLY and CDR2 FYNNEI. CDR3 DNA: TGTGCCAGCAGGGAACAGGGACTTACGAACACTGAAGCTTTCTTT. This codes for CASREQGLTNTEAFF.

This chain links TRBV7-2 with TRBJ2-5; D may be TRBD2 (6 bases). Trimming removed 5 bases from V and 5 bases from J, with 21 bases in between. The germline CDR1 and CDR2 sequences are SGHTA and FQGNSA. This CDR3 has 16 amino acids. The CDR3 coding sequence is TGTGCCAGCAGCAGAGCGGGCCCGCAGATGAAGGAGACCCAGTACTTC. This sequence encodes CASSRAGPQMKETQYF.